This T cell receptor (beta chain) was captured in a study of blood T cell repertoires in COVID-19. Study-level background: T cells, B-cell-depleted T cells, or PBMCs provided the cDNA or gDNA that served as material.

Sequencing was performed with immunoSEQ multiplex PCR; in TCRdb, only in-frame clones are kept and a portion is missing. The table has 270,000 or so clones, around nine tenths seen once. The germline V gene has CDR1 SEHNR and CDR2 FQNEAQ (reference sequence). CDR3 length equals 16 residues. The V end was cut by 4 bases, the J end by 3 bases, with 19 bases between. Sequencing input: peripheral blood. The V and J genes are TRBV7-9 and TRBJ2-7, with D maybe TRBD2 (5 bases). The TCR comes from a man aged 35 to 55 with active or convalescent COVID-19. CDR3 in DNA: TGTGCCAGCAGCTCGTCGCTTACGGACGGAGGCTACGAGCAGTACTTC. This sequence encodes CASSSSLTDGGYEQYF.